Each of the 7 T cell receptor beta chains below was sequenced from the same sample in a study of blood T cell repertoires in COVID-19. Profiled with immunoSEQ multiplex PCR; TCRdb holds only in-frame clones, not every one. This sample has 300,000 to 350,000 clones, with roughly 87% found just once. Sequencing was done on a sample of peripheral blood. These receptors came from a man aged 18 to 30 with active or convalescent COVID-19.

The CDR3 DNA reads as TGCGCCAGCAGCCCGGGCCAGGGGGGATTCTATGGCTACACCTTC. It translates to CASSPGQGGFYGYTF. The V and J genes are TRBV5-1 and TRBJ1-2, with 7 bases fitting TRBD1. The CDR3 covers 15 residues. J lost 4 bases, V lost 4 bases, and 10 bases had no gene match. The germline V gene encodes CDR1 SGHRS and CDR2 YFSETQ.

V is TRBV19 and J is TRBJ1-1, with D possibly TRBD1 on 5 matching bases. V dropped 3 bases and J dropped 4 bases, with 12 bases sitting between them. Per the germline V gene, CDR1 is LNHDA and CDR2 is SQIVND (reference sequence). The CDR3 sequence is 14 residues long. As DNA, the CDR3 is TGTGCCAGTAGTATGGGGCAGGTCCGCACTGAAGCTTTCTTT. This translates into CASSMGQVRTEAFF.

This clone was detected only once. The chain has TRBV12-3 or TRBV12-4 and TRBJ1-5, with D unresolved. V was cut by 5 bases and J by 4 bases, with 9 bases left in between. The CDR3 is 13 amino acids. The CDR3 DNA reads as TGTGCCAGCAGTCTAAACCGGAATCAGCCCCAGCATTTT. This encodes CASSLNRNQPQHF.

This clone was counted a few times. The CDR3 DNA reads TGTGCCAGCAGTTTATCGATTGGACAGGTTGAAAAACTGTTTTTT. Translation: CASSLSIGQVEKLFF. The chain links TRBV27 to TRBJ1-4, with TRBD1 matching over 7 bases. J gave up 7 bases and V 0 bases, and 5 bases lay outside the gene matches. The V gene's germline CDR1 is MNHEY and CDR2 SMNVEV (reference sequence). The CDR3 spans 15 residues.

The genes are TRBV11-2 and TRBJ2-3, with 8 bases that match TRBD1. J lost 0 bases, V lost 6 bases, and 5 bases had no gene match. Germline V gene data show CDR1 as SGHAT and CDR2 as FQNNGV. CDR3 size: 15 residues. CDR3 sequence (DNA): TGTGCCAGCAGTTTTGGACAGGGTAGCACAGATACGCAGTATTTT. This encodes CASSFGQGSTDTQYF.

The genes are TRBV6-6 and TRBJ1-1; tentatively, D is TRBD1 (6 bases). The CDR3 is 13 amino acids. The germline gives CDR1 MNHNY, CDR2 SVGAGI (reference sequence). Trimming left V 7 bases short and J 1 base short, with 10 bases between. The CDR3 DNA reads TGTGCCAGCATTCGGGACAAGAACACTGAAGCTTTCTTT. It yields the protein CASIRDKNTEAFF.

The V gene is TRBV19, the J gene TRBJ2-7, with 12 positions matching TRBD2. Germline CDR1 LNHDA, CDR2 SQIVND (reference sequence). The trim removed 4 bases at V and 3 bases at J, leaving 10 bases unmatched. This CDR3 contains 17 residues. CDR3: CASSTRIGLAGSYEQYF. CDR3 DNA sequence: TGTGCCAGTAGTACCAGGATTGGACTAGCGGGAAGCTACGAGCAGTACTTC.